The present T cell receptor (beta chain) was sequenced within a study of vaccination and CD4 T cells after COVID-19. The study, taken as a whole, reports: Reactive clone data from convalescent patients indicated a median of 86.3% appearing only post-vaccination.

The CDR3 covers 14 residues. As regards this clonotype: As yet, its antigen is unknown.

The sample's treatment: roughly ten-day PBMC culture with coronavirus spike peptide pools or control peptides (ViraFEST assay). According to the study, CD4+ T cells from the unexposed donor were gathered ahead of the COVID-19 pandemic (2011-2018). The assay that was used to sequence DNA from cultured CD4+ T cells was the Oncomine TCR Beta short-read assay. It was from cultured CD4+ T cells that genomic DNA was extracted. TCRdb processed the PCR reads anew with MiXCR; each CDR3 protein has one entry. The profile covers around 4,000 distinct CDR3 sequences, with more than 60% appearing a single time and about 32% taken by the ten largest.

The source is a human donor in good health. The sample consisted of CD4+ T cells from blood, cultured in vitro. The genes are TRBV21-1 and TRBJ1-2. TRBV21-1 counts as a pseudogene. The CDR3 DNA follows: TGTGCCAGCAGCAAAGGCTCGGCCGGTCGGGGCTACACCTTC. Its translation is CASSKGSAGRGYTF.